This T cell receptor (beta chain) comes out of a study of cytomegalovirus exposure and HLA in healthy donors. General study findings and limits: The classifier reportedly diagnosed cytomegalovirus status with high sensitivity and specificity.

PCR amplification relied on 60 Vbeta primers (plus 13 Jbeta primers). Only in-frame clones appear in the TCRdb table, and some are missing; sequencing was by immunoSEQ multiplex PCR. The sample carries about 98,000 clones, around 72% recorded once. This clone occurred once. Its target is unknown. The specimen sequenced was PBMCs. This receptor was obtained from a male donor in good health and CMV-seronegative.

The CDR3 reads CASNRVLNTGELFF. CDR3 nucleotides: TGTGCCAGTAACAGGGTCCTGAACACCGGGGAGCTGTTTTTT. The chain recombines TRBV28 with TRBJ2-2; TRBD1 is a possible D gene (6 bases). CDR1 is MDHEN and CDR2 is SYDVKM in the germline V gene. The CDR3 has 14 residues. V lost 9 bases, J lost 1 base, and 12 bases lay in between.